This TCR beta chain derives from a study of glioma-infiltrating T cells after dendritic cell vaccination (dated by TCRdb to about 2016). In terms of the full investigation: A cohort of some 15 glioblastoma patients from Phase I and II dendritic cell vaccination trials was included, of whom 9 were newly diagnosed and 6 had recurrent disease. Autologous tumor lysate-pulsed dendritic cell vaccination was administered to the patients between about 2002 and 2013. To make the vaccine, monocyte-derived dendritic cells were cultured for 7 to 8 days with IL-4 and GM-CSF and then pulsed overnight with autologous tumor lysate. Three intradermal dendritic cell vaccine injections were administered to patients at biweekly intervals in the arm below the axilla. Tumor-infiltrating lymphocyte content was quantified and tumor and blood repertoires were compared in dendritic cell-vaccinated glioblastoma patients by deep sequencing of TCR beta CDR3 regions. TCR sequencing metrics, including TIL content and tumor-blood repertoire overlap, were correlated with survival after dendritic cell vaccination.

V and J are trimmed by 1 base and 0 bases, and the gene matches miss 6 bases of the junction. The CDR3 holds 17 amino acids from the cysteine to the phenylalanine. Only the CDR3 portion is preserved as DNA: 51 bases, with reading frame beginning at the first base. Patients were selected on the basis of adequate residual fresh-frozen tumor tissue and more than two years of available survival data. None of the glioblastoma patients carried an isocitrate dehydrogenase mutation, although molecular status otherwise varied. PBMC were collected before vaccination, two weeks after the third vaccination, and at tumor progression when it occurred. Genomic DNA was extracted with the Qiagen DNeasy Blood extraction Kit. Using the immunoSEQ assay, TCRB CDR3 regions were amplified from 1.5 to 2 micrograms of genomic DNA, or from all available DNA when less than that was on hand. The multiplex PCR employed 60 forward primers targeting TCR V beta segments and 13 reverse primers targeting J beta segments. To estimate reads per starting template, synthetic control templates were spiked into each sample at limiting dilution. Sequencing produced 87 bp reads on the Illumina HiSeq System. The authors processed their data as follows. To remove PCR and sequencing errors, closely related sequences were merged with a nearest neighbor algorithm. TCR overlap was defined as the percentage of unique tumor TCR beta sequences that were also found in the peripheral blood of the same patient. This is the immuneACCESS table as TCRdb keeps it, with only in-frame sequences that have V and J called. A part of the clones is gone; compared with another copy, unresolved V genes explain less than half, and the rest is unexplained. V, J and clone size are those of that table, while D and trimming were read from the DNA. This sample comprises tens of thousands of clones, approximately 80% of them detected only once. The ten largest make up about 2.1% of the sample.

Overall study results and their limits: TCR clonality showed no direct relationship with survival, which suggests that a diverse polyclonal response may matter. The three-group TCR overlap response model was described as speculative and requiring prospective validation. Longer time to progression and overall survival after dendritic cell vaccination were predicted by higher estimated pretreatment TIL content. The cohort was small and heterogeneous, and full blood and tumor sets were available for few patients, with initial-recurrent tumor pairs available for even fewer patients.

Points on this clone: It has no known antigen specificity. No quality values exist for individual bases; no much larger clone is one base distant.

The sequence was obtained from a human donor with glioblastoma. This sequence uses TRBV5-3 and TRBJ1-1, with 10 junctional bases fitting TRBD1. TRBV5-3 is flagged as an ORF with uncertain function. The specimen was blood, collected before dendritic cell vaccination. The sequenced DNA is TGTGCCAGAAGCTTGTACCGGGACAGGGGATTGAACACTGAAGCTTTCTTT. Protein translation: CARSLYRDRGLNTEAFF.